This note documents a single T cell receptor beta chain sequence. No antigen is known for it. A single base separates this from a much larger clone, so it may be a read error. TCRdb reprocessed the 5' RACE reads via MiXCR and lists one record per CDR3 protein. The sample consists of about 160,000 distinct CDR3 sequences, approximately 9% of them appearing once. This sample was included in a study of CD8 T cells in ankylosing spondylitis. The CDR3 runs 14 residues. The germline CDR1 and CDR2 sequences are SEHNR and FQNEAQ (reference sequence). Study-wide points: From matched ankylosing spondylitis synovial fluid, disease-linked clones were reportedly recovered at significantly enriched levels. A subset of motif variants has previously been described in the synovial fluid and blood of reactive arthritis. In peripheral blood, disease-linked CD8+ clones occurred at relatively low frequencies. Characteristic, it appeared, of ankylosing spondylitis blood was a TCR beta motif of roughly 8 highly homologous variants.

The sample taken for sequencing was blood, either unsorted or a sorted T cell fraction (not recorded which). The rearrangement links TRBV7-9 to TRBJ2-1; TRBD2 matches 7 bases. The source is a female donor with ankylosing spondylitis or in good health (not recorded which). The CDR3 DNA reads TGTGACAGCAGCTTCACGGGGGAGGGCAATGAGCAGTTCTTC. Translating it yields CDSSFTGEGNEQFF.